This T cell receptor beta chain emerged from a study of blood T cell repertoires in COVID-19. Study at large: PBMCs, B-cell-depleted T cells, or T cells provided the cDNA or gDNA that made up the material.

The protocol was immunoSEQ multiplex PCR, while the TCRdb copy is restricted to in-frame clones and leaves out a portion. The sample records about 67,000 clones, 86% being singletons. This CDR3 has 13 amino acids. Trimming left V 3 bases short and J 9 bases short, with 12 bases between. The germline V gene encodes CDR1 KGHSH and CDR2 LQKENI. The material sequenced was peripheral blood. This chain uses TRBV18 with TRBJ2-1, with D possibly matching TRBD1 (7 bases). The TCR originated in a man in his forties or fifties with active COVID-19. For the CDR3, the DNA is TGTGCCAGCTCACCCAACAGGGGAGGTGAGCAGTTCTTC. It encodes CASSPNRGGEQFF.